This is a list of T cell receptor beta chains from one sample in a study of chemoradiotherapy in HPV16-positive cancers. Data came from immunoSEQ multiplex PCR; TCRdb stores just in-frame clones and leaves some out. The sample lists about 20,000 clones; around 87% were seen once. The sequencing here drew on blood, taken from a patient who underwent chemoradiotherapy. The receptors were gathered from a human donor with HPV-associated anogenital cancer. Each CDR3 is given with its conserved first and last residue. The D gene is left open where the match is weak. Clone size is shown for a subset of rows, as once, few, many or a class of expanded clone.

v_call	j_call	clone_size	d_call	cdr3_nt	cdr3_aa
TRBV11-3	TRBJ2-1	.	TRBD2	TGTGCCAGCAGCCGACTAGCGGGAGGGTACAATGAGCAGTTCTTC	CASSRLAGGYNEQFF
TRBV5-4	TRBJ2-7	.	TRBD1	TGTGCCAGCAGCCCAGGGACAGGGGGCCACGAGCAGTACTTC	CASSPGTGGHEQYF
TRBV4-3	TRBJ2-1	.	.	TGCGCCAGCAGCCAAGATGGACTTTTAAGCTCCTACAATGAGCAGTTCTTC	CASSQDGLLSSYNEQFF
TRBV7-2	TRBJ2-3	.	TRBD1	TGTGCCAGCAGCCCAGGACAGGGAAACACAGATACGCAGTATTTT	CASSPGQGNTDTQYF
TRBV6-1	TRBJ1-4	.	.	TGTGCCAGCAGTGATCTGGAGTCTAATGAAAAACTGTTTTTT	CASSDLESNEKLFF
TRBV10-2	TRBJ2-5	.	TRBD1	TGCGCCAGCAGTGGGGACAGGGGGGGGCGAGTTGGGACCCAGTACTTC	CASSGDRGGRVGTQYF
TRBV7-2	TRBJ2-1	.	.	TGTGCCAGCAGCTTATTGTTACCAGGGTCCAACAATGAGCAGTTCTTC	CASSLLLPGSNNEQFF
TRBV23-1	TRBJ2-7	.	.	TGCGCCAGCAGTCAATCGGCGTCAAGGTACTCCTACGAGCAGTACTTC	CASSQSASRYSYEQYF
TRBV6-1	TRBJ1-2	few	.	TGTGCCAGCAGTGAACTCACGGGACCTAACTATGGCTACACCTTC	CASSELTGPNYGYTF
TRBV5-4	TRBJ1-1	.	TRBD1	TGTGCCAGCACAGACAGGGGGCAAACTGAAGCTTTCTTT	CASTDRGQTEAFF
TRBV28	TRBJ2-2	.	TRBD2	TGTGCCAGCAGTCGGCCCCGACTAGCGGGAGGGCCGAACACCGGGGAGCTGTTTTTT	CASSRPRLAGGPNTGELFF
TRBV14	TRBJ2-2	.	.	TGTGCCAGCAGCCGAATCAACACGGGCACCGGGGAGCTGTTTTTT	CASSRINTGTGELFF
TRBV7-2	TRBJ2-5	.	TRBD1	TGTGCCAGCAGGCCGACAGGGGGTCGAGAGACCCAGTACTTC	CASRPTGGRETQYF
TRBV2	TRBJ2-7	.	.	TGTGCCAGCCACCCCCCAGGAGATGAAGAGCAGTACTTC	CASHPPGDEEQYF
TRBV19	TRBJ2-1	.	.	TGTGCCACGCGGGACAGCCTAGGGTACAATGAGCAGTTCTTC	CATRDSLGYNEQFF
TRBV5-5	TRBJ1-5	.	TRBD1	TGTGCCAGCAGCTTGAGGGCGGACAGGGGTACGCCCCAGCATTTT	CASSLRADRGTPQHF
TRBV6-6	TRBJ2-7	.	.	TGTGCCAGCAGAGGGGGCGCGGGGTTTGAGCAGTACTTC	CASRGGAGFEQYF
TRBV5-4	TRBJ1-1	.	.	TGTGCCAGCAGCTTGGCGGACCAGACAGGTAATGAAGCTTTCTTT	CASSLADQTGNEAFF
TRBV7-3	TRBJ2-1	.	TRBD2	TGTGCCAGCAGCTCTGGACTAGCATCCAATGAGCAGTTCTTC	CASSSGLASNEQFF
TRBV19	TRBJ2-7	few	.	TGTGCCAGTAGTATTGGGACGGCGACCTATGGGCAGTACTTC	CASSIGTATYGQYF
TRBV20-1	TRBJ2-5	once	.	TGCAGTGCCCCGCGGGGCGGATCCCAGTACTTC	CSAPRGGSQYF
TRBV11-3	TRBJ2-5	.	TRBD1	TGTGCCAGCAGCCCCAACAGGGGGCGCGGGGAGACCCAGTACTTC	CASSPNRGRGETQYF
TRBV11-2	TRBJ2-7	.	TRBD2	TGTGCCAGCAGCTTTGGGGGAGCGGGGGAGCAGTACTTC	CASSFGGAGEQYF
TRBV28	TRBJ2-7	.	TRBD2	TGTGCCAGCATTCCCGGGACTAGCGGGAATGAGCAGTACTTC	CASIPGTSGNEQYF
TRBV4-1	TRBJ1-1	.	.	TGCGCCAGCAGCCAAGATCAAGGGAGCACTGAAGCTTTCTTT	CASSQDQGSTEAFF
TRBV9	TRBJ1-5	.	.	TGTGCCAGCAGCCCTACGGGACAAAGCAATCAGCCCCAGCATTTT	CASSPTGQSNQPQHF
TRBV7-9	TRBJ1-2	.	TRBD1	TGTGCCGGCAGCTTTACCGGGACAGCCTATGGCTACACCTTC	CAGSFTGTAYGYTF
TRBV7-3	TRBJ2-3	.	.	TGTGCCAGCAGCCTAATTCCCCCCCCCGCAGATACGCAGTATTTT	CASSLIPPPADTQYF
TRBV7-2	TRBJ1-1	.	.	TGTGCCAGCAGCGAACCGGGGAACACTGAAGCTTTCTTT	CASSEPGNTEAFF
TRBV5-8	TRBJ2-3	.	TRBD2	TGTGCCAGCACCCGAAAAAGCGGGGGGGCGGGCACAGATACGCAGTATTTT	CASTRKSGGAGTDTQYF
TRBV5-4	TRBJ2-1	.	.	TGTGCCAGCAGCTTGGCCTCGGAGGGGGGAATTGAGCAGTTCTTC	CASSLASEGGIEQFF
TRBV11-3	TRBJ2-3	.	.	TGTGCCAGCAGTATCAGTCCAAGGGATACGCAGTATTTT	CASSISPRDTQYF
TRBV5-1	TRBJ1-2	.	.	TGCGCCAGCAGCCAAAGGCAGGGGTGGCATGGCTACACCTTC	CASSQRQGWHGYTF
TRBV6-4	TRBJ1-1	.	.	TGTGCCAGCAGGGTGGAGGGGGGAGGAGAGAACACTGAAGCTTTCTTT	CASRVEGGGENTEAFF
TRBV2	TRBJ1-5	.	.	TGTGCCAGCAATCCGGAAGGACAGTCAAATCAGCCCCAGCATTTT	CASNPEGQSNQPQHF
TRBV7-8	TRBJ2-1	.	.	TGTGCCAGCAGCTTATTGGTACGGTCCTACAATGAGCAGTTCTTC	CASSLLVRSYNEQFF
TRBV10-1	TRBJ1-2	few	.	TGCGCCAGCAGTGGCACGAAGGGGAACTATGGCTACACCTTC	CASSGTKGNYGYTF
TRBV7-6	TRBJ1-5	.	TRBD1	TGTGCCAGCAGCCCGACACGGACAGGGGGCGGTCAGCCCCAGCATTTT	CASSPTRTGGGQPQHF
TRBV18	TRBJ2-7	.	TRBD2	TGTGCCAGCTCACTAACGCCTCGAGGACTAGCGGGAGTCCACGAGCAGTACTTC	CASSLTPRGLAGVHEQYF
TRBV28	TRBJ1-2	.	.	TGTGCCAGCAGTTTAGTGCCCGCTTTTGGGTATGGCTACACCTTC	CASSLVPAFGYGYTF
TRBV9	TRBJ1-2	.	TRBD1	TGTGCCAGCAGCGTAGGATTTGGGACAGCTCGGGATGGCTACACCTTC	CASSVGFGTARDGYTF
TRBV6-5	TRBJ2-3	.	.	TGTGCCAGCAGTTACCGGGGCTCCTTAAGCACAGATACGCAGTATTTT	CASSYRGSLSTDTQYF
TRBV4-3	TRBJ2-1	once	.	TGCGCCAGCAGCCAAGATACGGCGTACAATGAGCAGTTCTTC	CASSQDTAYNEQFF
TRBV4-1	TRBJ1-3	.	TRBD1	TGCGCCAGCAGCCAAGATGTTCGGCAGGGGGCTCCCCTTCGCTCTGGAAACACCATATATTTT	CASSQDVRQGAPLRSGNTIYF
TRBV6-6	TRBJ1-1	.	.	TGTGCCGCGGAGAACACTGAAGCTTTCTTT	CAAENTEAFF
TRBV18	TRBJ1-2	.	TRBD1	TGTGCCAGCTCACCAACCAACCAAGTAGGGGGCGGTGGTGGCTACACCTTC	CASSPTNQVGGGGGYTF